Ten or more counts support the clone carrying this TCR beta chain. Researchers took RNA transcripts and amplified the TCR beta CDR3 regions from them. The HTBI set primed first-round TCR CDR3 RT-PCR. One entry per CDR3 protein, called by TCRdb with MiXCR from the multiplex PCR reads. Of over 700,000 distinct CDR3 sequences listed, under 20% are singletons. The data stem from a study of T cells in Graves' hyperthyroidism and ophthalmopathy. Between the trimmed V and J ends, which lost 2 bases and 1 base, there was a span of 12 bases. From germline, CDR1 is SGHTA and CDR2 FQGNSA. There are 15 residues in the CDR3.

The TCR originated in a woman aged 45-65 years with Graves' hyperthyroidism that later progressed to Graves' ophthalmopathy. The sequencing input was blood. The rearrangement links TRBV7-2 to TRBJ2-7; D perhaps matches TRBD2 (5 bases). CDR3 protein: CASSLFLRASYEQYF. The CDR3, as DNA: TGTGCCAGCAGCTTATTTTTGAGGGCTTCCTACGAGCAGTACTTC.